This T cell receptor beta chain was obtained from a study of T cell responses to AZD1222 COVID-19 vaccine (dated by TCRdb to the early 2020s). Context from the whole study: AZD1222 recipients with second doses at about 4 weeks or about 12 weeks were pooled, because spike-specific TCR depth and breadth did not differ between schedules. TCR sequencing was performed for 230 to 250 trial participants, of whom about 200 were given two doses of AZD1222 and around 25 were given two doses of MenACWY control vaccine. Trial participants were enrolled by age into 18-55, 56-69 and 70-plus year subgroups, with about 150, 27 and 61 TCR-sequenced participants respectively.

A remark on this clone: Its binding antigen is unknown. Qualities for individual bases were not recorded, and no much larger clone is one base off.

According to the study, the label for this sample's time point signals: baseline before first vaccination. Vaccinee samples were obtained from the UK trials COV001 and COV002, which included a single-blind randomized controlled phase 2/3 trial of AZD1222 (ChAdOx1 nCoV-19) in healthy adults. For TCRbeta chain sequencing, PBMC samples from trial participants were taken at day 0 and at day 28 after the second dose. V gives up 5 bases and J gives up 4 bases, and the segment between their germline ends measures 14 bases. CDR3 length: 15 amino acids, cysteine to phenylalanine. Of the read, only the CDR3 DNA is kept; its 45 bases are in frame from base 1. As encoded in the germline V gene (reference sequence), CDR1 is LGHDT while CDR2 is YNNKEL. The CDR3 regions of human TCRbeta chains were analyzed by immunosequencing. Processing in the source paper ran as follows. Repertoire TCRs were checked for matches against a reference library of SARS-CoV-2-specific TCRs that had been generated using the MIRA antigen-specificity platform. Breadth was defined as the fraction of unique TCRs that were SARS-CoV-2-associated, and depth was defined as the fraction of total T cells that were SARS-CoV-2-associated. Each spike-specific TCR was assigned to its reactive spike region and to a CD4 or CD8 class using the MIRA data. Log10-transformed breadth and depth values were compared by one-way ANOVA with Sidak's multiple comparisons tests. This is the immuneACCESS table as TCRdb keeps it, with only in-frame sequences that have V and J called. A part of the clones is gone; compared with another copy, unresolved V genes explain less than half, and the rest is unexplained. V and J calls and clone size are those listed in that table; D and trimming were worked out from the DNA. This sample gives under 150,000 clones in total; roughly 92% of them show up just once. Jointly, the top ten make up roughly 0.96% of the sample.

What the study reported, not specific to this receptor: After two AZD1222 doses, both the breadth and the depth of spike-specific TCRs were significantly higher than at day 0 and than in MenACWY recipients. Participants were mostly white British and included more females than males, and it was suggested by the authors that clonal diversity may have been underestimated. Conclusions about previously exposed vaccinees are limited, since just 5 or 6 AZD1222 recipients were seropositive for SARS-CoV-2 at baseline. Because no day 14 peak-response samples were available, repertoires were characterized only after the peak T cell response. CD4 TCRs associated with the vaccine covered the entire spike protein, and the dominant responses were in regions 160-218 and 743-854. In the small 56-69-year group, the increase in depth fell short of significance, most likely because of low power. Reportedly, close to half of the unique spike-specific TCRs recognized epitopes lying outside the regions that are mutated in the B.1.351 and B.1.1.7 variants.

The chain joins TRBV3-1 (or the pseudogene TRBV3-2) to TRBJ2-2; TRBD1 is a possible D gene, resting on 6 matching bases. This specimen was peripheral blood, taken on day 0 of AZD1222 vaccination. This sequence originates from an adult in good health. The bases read TGTGCCAGCAGCTCAAGGACAGTTTTCACCGGGGAGCTGTTTTTT. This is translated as CASSSRTVFTGELFF.